This T cell receptor (beta chain) derives from a study of cytomegalovirus exposure and HLA in healthy donors. This clone has a handful of counts. What it binds is unknown. The study's findings and limits: The majority of TCR sequences were rare, yet some public TCRs appeared in many donors. In an earlier analysis, most TCR beta V segments were productive about 87% or about 30% of the time.

A multiplex PCR was run with 60 Vbeta primers and 13 Jbeta primers. The table came from immunoSEQ multiplex PCR; TCRdb's copy has only in-frame clones and leaves some out. Altogether approximately 210,000 clones are present, approximately 79% being singletons, with the ten largest covering 1.8%. The origin of this receptor is a male donor in good health and CMV-seronegative. The specimen sequenced was PBMCs.

The CDR3 DNA sequence: TGCGCCAGCAGCCAAGAGTGGGACAGGGGGATGGTTTCGACTGAAGCTTTCTTT. Translating it yields CASSQEWDRGMVSTEAFF. This chain uses TRBV4-1 with TRBJ1-1, with TRBD1 matching 11 bases. The CDR3 sequence is 18 residues long. Trimming cost V 0 bases and J 5 bases; bases outside gene matches: 11. CDR1 is MGHRA, CDR2 YSYEKL, per germline.